These T cell receptor beta chains were read from a single sample in a study of shared clonotypes between healthy human individuals. Produced via immunoSEQ multiplex PCR; TCRdb's table is partial and in-frame only. The sample contains more than 2,000,000 clones, approximately 95% of which appear only once. The sequenced sample was naive CD4+ T cells from PBMCs. All receptors derive from a man younger than 30 in good health. Some clones in this sample may be carry-over from other donors' samples. CDR3s include the opening cysteine and the closing phenylalanine or tryptophan. A D gene is named only where the DNA matches it firmly. Not every row has a clone size; where given, it reads once, few, many or a size class.

CDR3aa	CDR3nt	v_gene	abundance	j_gene	d_gene
CASSLIGRNTEAFF	TGTGCCAGCAGCTTAATAGGGAGGAACACTGAAGCTTTCTTT	TRBV7-2	NA	TRBJ1-1	NA
CASSQGTGFVMNEQYF	TGCGCCAGCAGCCAAGGCACAGGCTTTGTGATGAACGAGCAGTACTTC	TRBV4-1	NA	TRBJ2-7	NA
CASSTYREAGANVLTF	TGCGCCAGCAGCACCTACAGGGAGGCTGGGGCCAACGTCCTGACTTTC	TRBV5-1	NA	TRBJ2-6	NA
CASSYSGASTDTQYF	TGTGCCAGCAGTTATTCCGGGGCTAGCACAGATACGCAGTATTTT	TRBV6-5	NA	TRBJ2-3	NA
CASSHGSPAGPSYEQYF	TGTGCCAGCAGCCATGGGAGCCCAGCGGGACCCTCCTACGAGCAGTACTTC	TRBV11-1	NA	TRBJ2-7	TRBD2
CASSRTSGRATDTQYF	TGTGCCAGCAGTCGGACTAGCGGGAGGGCCACAGATACGCAGTATTTT	TRBV5-8	NA	TRBJ2-3	TRBD2
CASSLFRRGNPYNEQFF	TGTGCCAGCAGTTTATTTCGGCGGGGGAACCCCTACAATGAGCAGTTCTTC	TRBV27	NA	TRBJ2-1	TRBD2
CASSPRLAGGNTGELFF	TGTGCCAGCTCACCACGACTAGCGGGAGGGAACACCGGGGAGCTGTTTTTT	TRBV18	NA	TRBJ2-2	TRBD2
CASGLGQNSYNEQFF	TGTGCTAGTGGTTTGGGGCAGAACTCCTACAATGAGCAGTTCTTC	TRBV12-5	NA	TRBJ2-1	NA
CASKGLASTGELFF	TGCGCCAGCAAAGGACTAGCTTCCACCGGGGAGCTGTTTTTT	TRBV5-1	once	TRBJ2-2	TRBD2
CASSPPRGSGTDTQYF	TGTGCCAGCTCACCACCCAGGGGCTCTGGCACAGATACGCAGTATTTT	TRBV18	once	TRBJ2-3	NA
CASSLVGTGPEKLFF	TGTGCCAGCAGCTTAGTAGGGACAGGGCCTGAAAAACTGTTTTTT	TRBV7-2	few	TRBJ1-4	TRBD1
CATSSGGTIAKNIQYF	TGTGCCACCAGCAGCGGAGGGACGATAGCCAAAAACATTCAGTACTTC	TRBV15	NA	TRBJ2-4	NA
CASSSRGDRTDTQYF	TGTGCCAGCAGTTCTCGAGGAGACCGCACAGATACGCAGTATTTT	TRBV28	NA	TRBJ2-3	NA
CASSTGHPNTEAFF	TGTGCCAGTAGTACTGGACATCCGAACACTGAAGCTTTCTTT	TRBV19	NA	TRBJ1-1	NA
CASSLGGVYEQYF	TGTGCCAGCAGCTTGGGGGGAGTTTACGAGCAGTACTTC	TRBV5-4	NA	TRBJ2-7	NA
CASSARDYSFSYEQYF	TGTGCCAGCAGCGCCCGGGACTACTCTTTCTCCTACGAGCAGTACTTC	TRBV9	once	TRBJ2-7	TRBD2
CASSASTGGSYEQYF	TGTGCCAGCAGTGCATCGACAGGGGGCTCCTACGAGCAGTACTTC	TRBV28	NA	TRBJ2-7	TRBD1
CASSLGLAVQFF	TGTGCCAGCAGCTTGGGACTAGCGGTTCAGTTCTTC	TRBV7-2	NA	TRBJ2-1	TRBD2
CATTGTDSGQPQHF	TGTGCCACCACGGGCACGGATAGTGGACAGCCCCAGCATTTT	TRBV2	NA	TRBJ1-5	NA
CASSPLIRDTAISDTQYF	TGTGCCAGCTCACCACTAATAAGGGACACGGCCATTTCGGATACGCAGTATTTT	TRBV18	NA	TRBJ2-3	NA
CSVVSSGRTTDTQYF	TGCAGCGTTGTGTCTAGCGGGAGGACCACAGATACGCAGTATTTT	TRBV29-1	NA	TRBJ2-3	TRBD2
CASARDRANTEAFF	TGTGCCAGCGCCCGGGACAGGGCGAACACTGAAGCTTTCTTT	TRBV4-2	NA	TRBJ1-1	TRBD1
CASSFLDDSYEQYF	TGCGCCAGCAGTTTCTTGGACGACTCCTACGAGCAGTACTTC	TRBV5-1	NA	TRBJ2-7	NA
CASSSGSGVQFF	TGTGCCAGCAGTTCCGGATCTGGAGTGCAGTTCTTC	TRBV6-5	NA	TRBJ2-1	NA
CASSYLGPGGYGYTF	TGTGCCAGCAGTTACTTAGGCCCCGGAGGCTATGGCTACACCTTC	TRBV6-5	NA	TRBJ1-2	NA
CAISESRQNNQPQHF	TGTGCCATCAGTGAGTCTCGACAGAACAATCAGCCCCAGCATTTT	TRBV10-3	NA	TRBJ1-5	NA
CASSGGEKRAEAFF	TGTGCCAGCAGCGGTGGGGAAAAGAGGGCTGAAGCTTTCTTT	TRBV7-9	NA	TRBJ1-1	NA
CASSSPVGETQYF	TGTGCCAGCTCTTCCCCGGTGGGAGAGACCCAGTACTTC	TRBV18	NA	TRBJ2-5	NA
CASSPQEGRTEAFF	TGTGCCAGCAGCCCCCAGGAGGGAAGAACTGAAGCTTTCTTT	TRBV9	few	TRBJ1-1	NA